This T cell receptor (beta chain) appears in the sequencing data of a study of blood T cell repertoires in COVID-19. Study-level information: Samples taken during acute and convalescent COVID-19 were collected in the United States, Italy and Spain.

The germline V gene has CDR1 SGHRS and CDR2 YFSETQ. V was clipped by 5 bases and J by 2 bases; unmatched bases: 7. CDR3 size: 16 residues. Original processing methods: Counts of nucleated cells, estimated from reference gene primer amplification, were obtained. The data were produced by immunoSEQ multiplex PCR, yet TCRdb's version contains in-frame clones alone and is incomplete. V, J and clone size were drawn from that table, and D and trimming were deduced from the DNA. This table holds over 120,000 clones, 80% to 90% found once. Participants came from 24 US areas, aged about 18 to 100 years. All recovered Cohort 3 donors got two negative PCRs, got clearance, or saw symptom resolution. This clone was picked up a small number of times.

The clonotype comes from a man aged 50 to 59 who had recovered from COVID-19. J is TRBJ2-3 and V is TRBV5-1; 11 bases fit TRBD2. Specimen: PBMCs or T cells enriched from blood (not recorded which). CDR3 DNA sequence: TGCGCCAGCAGGACTAGCGGGACCATTCACACAGATACGCAGTATTTT. It specifies CASRTSGTIHTDTQYF.